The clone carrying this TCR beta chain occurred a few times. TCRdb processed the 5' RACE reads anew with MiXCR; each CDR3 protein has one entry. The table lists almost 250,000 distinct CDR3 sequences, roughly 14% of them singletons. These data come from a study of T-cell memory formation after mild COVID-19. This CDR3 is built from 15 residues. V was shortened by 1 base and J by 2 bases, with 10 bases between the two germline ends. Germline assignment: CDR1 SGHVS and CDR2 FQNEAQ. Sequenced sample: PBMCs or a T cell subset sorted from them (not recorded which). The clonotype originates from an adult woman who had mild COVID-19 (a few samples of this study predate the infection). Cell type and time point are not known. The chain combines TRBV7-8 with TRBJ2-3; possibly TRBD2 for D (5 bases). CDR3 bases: TGTGCCAGCAGCTTAGAGCGGAGAACCACAGATACGCAGTATTTT. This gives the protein CASSLERRTTDTQYF.